This TCR beta chain is drawn from a study of shared clonotypes between healthy human individuals. Points from the study as a whole: When naive CD4 clonotypes were compared across a handful of donors, 4% to 6.5% were shared.

CD45RO negativity and positive selection for CCR7 defined naive CD8 cells, a population that excluded terminally differentiated effector memory CD45RA+ cells. Trimming pared 6 bases from V and 4 bases from J, leaving 10 bases between. Germline-derived CDR1 and CDR2 are SEHNR and FQNEAQ (reference sequence). The CDR3 consists of 12 residues. To note about this clone: Its antigen is not identified. Other DNA sequences in the same sample also yield this CDR3.

For every subset, genomic DNA was evenly distributed across several immunoSEQ plates. Here immunoSEQ multiplex PCR was the method, and the copy in TCRdb shows in-frame clones only, minus some. The data contain around 550,000 clones, approximately 95% of them seen just once; the ten biggest clones take up 0.11%. Sequenced: naive CD8+ T cells sorted from blood. V is TRBV7-9 and J is TRBJ2-7, with D possibly being TRBD1 or TRBD2 (5 bases each). The TCR comes from a woman in her 30s in good health. The CDR3: CASSSGPYEQYF. CDR3 nucleotide sequence: TGTGCCAGCAGTTCGGGACCTTACGAGCAGTACTTC.